This TCR beta chain was sequenced for a study of identical twins. There are 16 residues in the CDR3. The V gene end was trimmed by 5 bases and the J gene end by 6 bases; junction bases not matched to a gene: 13. Germline lookup yields CDR1 SGHAT and CDR2 FQNNGV. TCRdb recomputed calls from the 5' RACE reads with MiXCR, one row per CDR3 protein. The sample includes roughly 690,000 distinct CDR3 sequences, 21% of them seen just once. The sample was also linked to a second study, of T cells expressing NK-cell markers.

The sequenced sample consisted of PBMCs. This TCR derives from a woman under 30 in good health. V gene TRBV11-2 combines with J gene TRBJ2-3, with 8 bases identical to TRBD1. The CDR3 DNA is TGTGCCAGCAGCCTTTTGGGACAGGCCCCATGGGATACGCAGTATTTT. Translation gives CASSLLGQAPWDTQYF.